A selection of T cell receptor beta chains follows, all from one sample in a study of T cells in Graves' hyperthyroidism and ophthalmopathy. Each CDR3 protein is one row after TCRdb ran MiXCR on the multiplex PCR reads. The sample contains about 610,000 distinct CDR3 sequences, roughly 15% of which appear only once. Sequenced input: blood. The receptors come from a woman aged 35 to 49 with Graves' ophthalmopathy. Each CDR3 is given with its conserved first and last residue. Expanded clones get a size class; other rows say once, few or many, or leave the size out.

V: TRBV7-8; J: TRBJ2-3; size: few; CDR3: CASSLAGTTLWGDTQYF
V: TRBV6-1; J: TRBJ2-7; size: NA; CDR3: CASRSESGRYEQYF
V: TRBV6-2/TRBV6-3; J: TRBJ2-7; size: many; CDR3: CASSGTSGRANYEQYF
V: TRBV24-1; J: TRBJ2-7; size: NA; CDR3: CATSDPGEGTTGEQYF
V: TRBV12-3/TRBV12-4; J: TRBJ2-5; size: many; CDR3: CASSQGLAGETQYF
V: TRBV6-5; J: TRBJ1-1; size: NA; CDR3: CASSYPRGNTEAFF
V: TRBV5-1; J: TRBJ2-7; size: many; CDR3: CASSLGSASSYEQYF
V: TRBV28; J: TRBJ2-5; size: once; CDR3: CASSFLIDRAQETQYF
V: TRBV7-2; J: TRBJ1-5; size: NA; CDR3: CASKKTGGDQPQHF
V: TRBV6-1; J: TRBJ1-1; size: many; CDR3: CASSRWNTEAFF
V: TRBV7-2; J: TRBJ1-1; size: few; CDR3: CASSTGTGGLEAFF
V: TRBV25-1; J: TRBJ2-7; size: many; CDR3: CASSTLAGVDEQYF
V: TRBV15; J: TRBJ1-6; size: many; CDR3: CATSRDGVQSPLHF
V: TRBV5-1; J: TRBJ2-7; size: few; CDR3: CASTLAETVNSYEQYF
V: TRBV27; J: TRBJ1-1; size: NA; CDR3: CASSEGTRGTEAFF
V: TRBV5-1; J: TRBJ1-3; size: many; CDR3: CASSTTVSSGNTIYF
V: TRBV6-1; J: TRBJ1-2; size: many; CDR3: CASSPRTSIYGYTF
V: TRBV20-1; J: TRBJ2-4; size: many; CDR3: CSARGFRVGVKNIQYF
V: TRBV5-1; J: TRBJ2-2; size: many; CDR3: CASSFYGTGELFF
V: TRBV6-4; J: TRBJ2-7; size: NA; CDR3: CASSRRQGSDEQYF
V: TRBV2; J: TRBJ2-5; size: NA; CDR3: CASTGRRLQETQYF
V: TRBV19; J: TRBJ1-2; size: many; CDR3: CASSQGQYLNYGYTF
V: TRBV12-3/TRBV12-4; J: TRBJ2-5; size: few; CDR3: CASTEMGMMGEIQYF
V: TRBV4-1; J: TRBJ2-7; size: few; CDR3: CASSQDSGGNSYEQYF
V: TRBV29-1; J: TRBJ2-7; size: NA; CDR3: CSGRTGGGEQYF
V: TRBV29-1; J: TRBJ2-7; size: many; CDR3: CSVENAGWGRPYEQYF
V: TRBV7-9; J: TRBJ2-7; size: many; CDR3: CASTTGSHFGEQYF
V: TRBV11-3; J: TRBJ2-6; size: NA; CDR3: CASSLVDSRTSLKSGANVLTF
V: TRBV11-3; J: TRBJ2-7; size: many; CDR3: CASSLEQGWDYEQYF
V: TRBV12-3/TRBV12-4; J: TRBJ2-2; size: many; CDR3: CASSWDRVAGELFF
V: TRBV27; J: TRBJ2-7; size: many; CDR3: CASSLKEGTYEQYF
V: TRBV5-1; J: TRBJ2-6; size: many; CDR3: CASSFSGRAVETGANVLTF
V: TRBV12-3/TRBV12-4; J: TRBJ2-7; size: NA; CDR3: CASMRTGPPYEQYF
V: TRBV6-5; J: TRBJ2-7; size: many; CDR3: CASSPVLSHTGEQYF